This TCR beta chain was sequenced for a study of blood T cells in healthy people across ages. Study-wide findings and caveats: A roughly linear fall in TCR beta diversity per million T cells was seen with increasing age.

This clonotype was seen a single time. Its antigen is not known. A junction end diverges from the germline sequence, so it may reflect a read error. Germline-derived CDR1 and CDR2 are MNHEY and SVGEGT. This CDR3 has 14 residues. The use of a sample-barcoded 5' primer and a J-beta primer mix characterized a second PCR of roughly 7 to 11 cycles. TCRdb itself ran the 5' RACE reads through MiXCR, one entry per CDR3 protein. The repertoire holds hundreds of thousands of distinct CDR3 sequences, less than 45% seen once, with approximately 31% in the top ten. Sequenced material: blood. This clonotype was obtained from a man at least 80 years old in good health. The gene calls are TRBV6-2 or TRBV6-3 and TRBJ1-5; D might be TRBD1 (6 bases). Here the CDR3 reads CASMDSNSNRPQHF. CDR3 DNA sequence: TGTGCCAGCATGGACAGCAATAGCAATCGGCCCCAGCATTTT.